The 22 T cell receptor beta chains in this list originate from one sample, sequenced in a study of cytomegalovirus exposure and HLA in healthy donors. 60 Vbeta and 13 Jbeta primers were used in PCR. The data were produced by immunoSEQ multiplex PCR, yet TCRdb's version contains in-frame clones alone and is incomplete. Of some 170,000 clones in the sample, more than 60% were seen once. The material sequenced was PBMCs. The receptors derive from a woman aged 55 to 70 in good health and CMV-seropositive.

A few counts support this clone. CDR3 region: CASRSTGTAILGYTF. In DNA form, the CDR3 reads TGTGCCAGCAGATCGACCGGGACAGCGATCTTGGGCTACACCTTC. This chain links TRBV5-8 with TRBJ1-2, with 7 bases fitting TRBD1. Trimming removed 5 bases from V and 8 bases from J; junction bases left unmatched: 15. This CDR3 region has 15 residues. CDR1 SGHTS and CDR2 YDEGEE come from the germline V gene.

The chain couples TRBV5-6 to TRBJ2-1; the D is unclear. Germline V gene data show CDR1 as SGHDT and CDR2 as YYEEEE. With 4 bases removed from V and 10 bases from J, the gap between germline ends came to 9 bases. The CDR3 covers 11 residues. CDR3 protein: CASSQKSEQFF. The CDR3 DNA follows: TGTGCCAGCAGCCAAAAAAGCGAGCAGTTCTTC.

This chain uses TRBV9 with TRBJ2-2; D uncertain. Germline assignment: CDR1 SGDLS and CDR2 YYNGEE. Trimming stripped 5 bases from V and 1 base from J, with 6 bases between. This CDR3 comprises 13 residues. CDR3 region: CASSRGNTGELFF. DNA for the CDR3: TGTGCCAGCAGTCGAGGGAACACCGGGGAGCTGTTTTTT.

This CDR3 is CASSLDRVNEQYF. The DNA of the CDR3 is TGCGCCAGCAGCTTGGACAGGGTCAACGAGCAGTACTTC. This chain links TRBV5-1 with TRBJ2-7; the D gene is possibly TRBD1 (6 bases). Trimming took off 0 bases at V and 5 bases at J, with 9 bases between the two ends. Germline lookup yields CDR1 SGHRS and CDR2 YFSETQ. There are 13 residues in the CDR3.

This chain joins TRBV7-2 and TRBJ2-7; TRBD2 matches 10 bases. V dropped 5 bases and J dropped 1; count of bases not matched to a gene: 5. The germline CDR1 and CDR2 sequences are SGHTA and FQGNSA. There are 15 residues in the CDR3. DNA of the CDR3: TGTGCCAGCAGCCCCTGGACTAGCGGATCCTACGAGCAGTACTTC. Amino acids: CASSPWTSGSYEQYF.

The chain's CDR3 is CAWSGAGGSYNEQFF. The CDR3 coding sequence is TGTGCCTGGTCCGGGGCGGGAGGGTCCTACAATGAGCAGTTCTTC. V gene TRBV30 combines with J gene TRBJ2-1; 9 bases match TRBD2. V was pared by 5 bases and J by 1 base, with 6 bases of the junction left unmatched. The CDR3 consists of 15 residues. The germline V gene has CDR1 GTSNPN and CDR2 SVGIG (reference sequence).

The V gene is TRBV9, the J gene TRBJ2-3; D call uncertain. Trimming pared 1 base from V and 1 base from J, leaving 10 bases between. CDR3 size: 15 residues. The germline V gene encodes CDR1 SGDLS and CDR2 YYNGEE. CDR3 protein: CASSVRSGGTDTQYF. The CDR3 nucleotides are TGTGCCAGCAGCGTAAGGTCAGGCGGCACAGATACGCAGTATTTT.

In this sample, this clone turned up a few times. The rearrangement links TRBV4-3 to TRBJ2-1; 9 bases match TRBD2. V was pared by 4 bases and J by 0 bases, with 13 bases of the junction left unmatched. Germline V gene data show CDR1 as LGHNA and CDR2 as YSLEER. This CDR3 contains 19 residues. Here the CDR3 DNA reads TGCGCCAGCAGCCCTCAGGCGGCGGGGGGGCCTAGCTCCTACAATGAGCAGTTCTTC. This translates into CASSPQAAGGPSSYNEQFF.

This clone came up a few times. V and J are TRBV7-8 and TRBJ2-7, with D possibly TRBD2 on 6 matching bases. This CDR3 region has 14 residues. The germline V and J ends were trimmed by 6 bases and 5 bases, with 17 bases remaining between them. Looked up from germline, CDR1 is SGHVS and CDR2 is FQNEAQ. The CDR3 sequence: CASSPPGSNDEQYF. CDR3 coding DNA: TGTGCCAGCAGTCCACCCGGGAGTAACGACGAGCAGTACTTC.

To note about this clone: At one end, the junction sequence differs from germline, possibly due to a read error. The same CDR3 also results from other DNA sequences found in this sample. The genes are TRBV5-6 and TRBJ2-7; the match to TRBD2 covers 10 bases. The germline V gene encodes CDR1 SGHDT and CDR2 YYEEEE. This CDR3 has 15 amino acids. CDR3 in DNA: TGCGCCAGCAGCTTGGTGCTAGCGGGGGCCTACGAGCAGTACTTC. Encoded protein: CASSLVLAGAYEQYF.

The rearrangement uses TRBV7-9 and TRBJ1-2, with 8 bases matching TRBD1. The V gene end was trimmed by 5 bases and the J gene end by 8 bases; junction bases not matched to a gene: 10. The germline gives CDR1 SEHNR, CDR2 FQNEAQ (reference sequence). The CDR3 contains 14 residues. As DNA, the CDR3 is TGTGCCAGCAGCCGCGGACAGGGTTCATGGGGCTACACCTTC. This sequence encodes CASSRGQGSWGYTF.

There are a few counts of this clone. The gene calls are TRBV9 and TRBJ2-7; 7 bases match TRBD1. CDR3 size: 14 residues. The germline gives CDR1 SGDLS, CDR2 YYNGEE. V shed 0 bases, J shed 12 bases, and the junction held 12 bases outside the gene matches. CDR3 region: CASSVGGTGVKRYF. The CDR3 nucleotides read TGTGCCAGCAGCGTAGGGGGCACAGGGGTAAAACGGTACTTC. The whole variable domain, remainder taken from reference TRBV9 and TRBJ2-7, is DSGVTQTPKHLITATGQRVTLRCSPRSGDLSVYWYQQSLDQGLQFLIQYYNGEERAKGNILERFSAQQFPDLHSELNLSSLELGDSALYFCASSVGGTGVKRYFGPGTRLTVT.

A remark on this clone: The junction and the germline gene differ at one end; a read error may be behind it. This sequence joins TRBV7-6 and TRBJ1-5; TRBD1 is a possible D gene (5 bases). Germline assignment: CDR1 SGHVS and CDR2 FNYEAQ. The CDR3 extends over 15 amino acids. The DNA of the CDR3 is TGTGCCGGCAGCTTAGCAGACAGCCCCAATCAGCCCCAGCATTTT. Its translation is CAGSLADSPNQPQHF.

This chain joins TRBV7-9 and TRBJ1-5; the match to TRBD1 covers 10 bases. The length of the CDR3 is 14 residues. With V trimmed by 5 bases and J by 7 bases, 5 bases remained unmatched. Germline-derived CDR1 and CDR2 are SEHNR and FQNEAQ (reference sequence). This CDR3 reads CASSRQGAGQPQHF. CDR3 in DNA: TGTGCCAGCAGCCGACAGGGGGCGGGACAGCCCCAGCATTTT.

The chain is built from TRBV6-5 and TRBJ1-1; weak D call: TRBD1 (5 bases). This CDR3 is 13 amino acids long. V was pared by 5 bases and J by 5 bases, with 12 bases between. Germline assignment: CDR1 MNHEY and CDR2 SVGAGI. The DNA for the CDR3 is TGTGCCAGCAGTGGACCCCAGGGAACTGAAGCTTTCTTT. Amino acid sequence: CASSGPQGTEAFF.

The V call is TRBV19, the J call TRBJ1-5; D is uncertain. The CDR3 totals 15 residues. Trimming removed 5 bases at V and 11 bases at J, with 22 bases between. Germline-derived CDR1 and CDR2 are LNHDA and SQIVND (reference sequence). This CDR3 reads CASSEHRGLGLAQHF. For the CDR3, the DNA is TGTGCCAGTAGTGAGCACCGGGGATTGGGATTGGCCCAGCATTTT.

The gene calls are TRBV2 and TRBJ1-3; 10 positions match TRBD1. The CDR3 covers 15 residues. The J segment lost 2 bases and the V segment lost 4 bases, leaving 2 bases of the junction unmatched. CDR1 and CDR2 from the germline V gene are SNHLY and FYNNEI. CDR3 DNA: TGTGCCAGCAGTGGGGGACAGGGGCCTGGAAACACCATATATTTT. Protein: CASSGGQGPGNTIYF.

The chain employs TRBV11-1 and TRBJ2-3; TRBD1 matches 10 bases. The J segment lost 4 bases and the V segment lost 2 bases, leaving 6 bases of the junction unmatched. There are 16 residues in the CDR3. Per the germline V gene, CDR1 is SGHAT and CDR2 is FQDESV (reference sequence). The CDR3 DNA reads TGTGCCAGCAGCTTAACCCGGACAGGGGGTGCAGATACGCAGTATTTT. This gives the protein CASSLTRTGGADTQYF. Full variable domain (remainder filled in from reference TRBV11-1 and TRBJ2-3): EAEVAQSPRYKITEKSQAVAFWCDPISGHATLYWYRQILGQGPELLVQFQDESVVDDSQLPKDRFSAERLKGVDSTLKIQPAELGDSAMYLCASSLTRTGGADTQYFGPGTRLTVL.

CDR3 DNA sequence: TGTGCCAGCAGCCTAAGGAGGGGAGGTGGCTACACCTTC. Its protein product is CASSLRRGGGYTF. The chain has TRBV7-3 and TRBJ1-2, with D possibly matching TRBD1 (5 bases). From germline, CDR1 is SGHTA and CDR2 FQGTGA. V was trimmed by 5 bases and J by 7 bases, leaving 14 bases between them. CDR3 size: 13 residues. Full variable domain (missing parts from reference TRBV7-3 and TRBJ1-2): GAGVSQTPSNKVTEKGKYVELRCDPISGHTALYWYRQSLGQGPEFLIYFQGTGAADDSGLPNDRFFAVRPEGSVSTLKIQRTERGDSAVYLCASSLRRGGGYTFGSGTRLTVV.

The rearrangement joins TRBV27 to TRBJ2-5; TRBD2 matches 10 bases. The V segment lost 3 bases and the J segment 3 bases; nucleotides outside the gene matches: 4. The germline V gene has CDR1 MNHEY and CDR2 SMNVEV (reference sequence). This CDR3 region has 15 residues. The CDR3 DNA is TGTGCCAGCAGTTTGGTAGCGGGAGGCAAAGAGACCCAGTACTTC. Amino acid sequence: CASSLVAGGKETQYF.

There are a few counts of this clone. The chain is built from TRBV7-7 and TRBJ2-3; TRBD2 aligns across 12 bases. The trim removed 5 bases at V and 4 bases at J, leaving 7 bases unmatched. Germline CDR1 SSHAT, CDR2 FNYEAQ (reference sequence). There are 16 residues in the CDR3. The CDR3 here is CASSTRLAGASDTQYF. The DNA for the CDR3 is TGTGCCAGCAGCACCCGACTAGCGGGGGCGTCAGATACGCAGTATTTT.

The chain has TRBV7-9 and TRBJ1-4, with TRBD1 matching over 9 bases. CDR1 SEHNR and CDR2 FQNEAQ come from the germline V gene (reference sequence). The V gene end was trimmed by 3 bases and the J gene end by 10 bases; junction bases not matched to a gene: 9. The CDR3 loop spans 15 amino acids. Written as DNA, the CDR3 is TGTGCCAGCAGCTTTTCTCGGACAGGGGATGGAAAACTGTTTTTT. This encodes CASSFSRTGDGKLFF.